This T cell receptor (beta chain) is drawn from a study of cytomegalovirus exposure and HLA in healthy donors. As for the study in general: Early released data had tens of millions of unique TCRs, all coming from HLA-typed donors. Points from the study as a whole: In a later analysis, HLA-associated beta chains showed higher expansion and lower generation probabilities than comparable chains.

PCR primers comprised 60 Vbeta and 13 Jbeta primers. The assay was immunoSEQ multiplex PCR, and TCRdb's table has in-frame clones only and misses some. The table records 65,000 to 90,000 clones, under 85% of them present only once. There are a few counts of this clone. Its antigen is unidentified. This likely comes from a read error, as the CDR3 has no conserved phenylalanine or tryptophan at its end. It is unclear where the CDR3 begins or ends on the DNA, so no DNA is shown, and the CDR3 is as TCRdb lists it. The germline V gene encodes CDR1 ENHRY and CDR2 SYGVKD. The CDR3 numbers 14 amino acids, ends counted.

V is TRBV10-3 and J is TRBJ1-1; TRBD1, the table's D call, was not compared with the DNA. Input material: PBMCs. This clonotype was obtained from a woman aged 35 to 49 in good health and CMV-seropositive. CDR3 protein: CATATGDSNTEALV.